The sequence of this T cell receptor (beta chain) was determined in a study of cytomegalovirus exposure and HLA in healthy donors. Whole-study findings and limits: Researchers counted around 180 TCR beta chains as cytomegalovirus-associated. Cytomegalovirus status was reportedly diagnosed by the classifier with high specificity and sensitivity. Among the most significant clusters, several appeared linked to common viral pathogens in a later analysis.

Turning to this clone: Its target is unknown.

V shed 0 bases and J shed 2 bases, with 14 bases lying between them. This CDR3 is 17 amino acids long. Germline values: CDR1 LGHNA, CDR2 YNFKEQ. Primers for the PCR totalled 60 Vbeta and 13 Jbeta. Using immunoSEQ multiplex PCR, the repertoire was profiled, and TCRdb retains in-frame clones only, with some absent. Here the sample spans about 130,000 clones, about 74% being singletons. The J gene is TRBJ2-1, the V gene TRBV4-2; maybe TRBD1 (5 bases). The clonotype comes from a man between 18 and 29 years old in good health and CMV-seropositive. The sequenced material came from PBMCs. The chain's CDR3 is CASSQDRSRVAYNEQFF. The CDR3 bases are TGTGCCAGCAGCCAAGATAGATCCAGGGTTGCCTACAATGAGCAGTTCTTC.